Listed here are 29 T cell receptor beta chains from one sample, sequenced in a study of T cell changes during pregnancy in multiple sclerosis. This table comes from immunoSEQ multiplex PCR, and its TCRdb copy is limited to in-frame clones, with some not included. The sample contains around 110,000 clones, 85% to 95% of which appear only once. The source was peripheral blood, collected in the third trimester of pregnancy. These receptors came from a female donor in good health, enrolled as a control in a pregnancy study.

In this sample, this clone turned up once. This chain connects TRBV5-4 to TRBJ2-7; D perhaps matches TRBD2 (6 bases). Looked up from germline, CDR1 is SGHNT and CDR2 is YYREEE (reference sequence). The CDR3 runs to 13 residues. V lost 3 bases to trimming and J lost 1 base, with 8 bases between them. The CDR3 region has the DNA TGTGCCAGCAGCTGGGACTTATCCTACGAGCAGTACTTC. This sequence encodes CASSWDLSYEQYF. The full variable domain, completed using reference TRBV5-4 and TRBJ2-7, is ETGVTQSPTHLIKTRGQQVTLRCSSQSGHNTVSWYQQALGQGPQFIFQYYREEENGRGNFPPRFSGLQFPNYSSELNVNALELDDSALYLCASSWDLSYEQYFGPGTRLTVT.

The V gene is TRBV19, the J gene TRBJ1-3, with 10 bases lining up with TRBD1. The V and J ends lost 0 bases and 2 bases, in that order; junction bases with no gene match: 1. The CDR3 runs to 16 residues. Germline V gene data show CDR1 as LNHDA and CDR2 as SQIVND (reference sequence). CDR3 bases: TGTGCCAGTAGTATAGAGGGACAGGGGACTGGAAACACCATATATTTT. Encoded protein: CASSIEGQGTGNTIYF.

The sample holds one count of this clone. This chain joins TRBV11-2 and TRBJ2-7; a possible D gene is TRBD2 (6 bases). V dropped 4 bases and J dropped 4 bases, with 20 bases sitting between them. The CDR3 is made up of 16 amino acids. Germline V gene data show CDR1 as SGHAT and CDR2 as FQNNGV. In nucleotides, the CDR3 is TGTGCCAGCAGCTCCTCTACCGGGACTCCCTCTTACGAGCAGTACTTC. Translated, it gives CASSSSTGTPSYEQYF.

This chain connects TRBV7-3 to TRBJ2-5; perhaps TRBD2 as D (6 bases). The germline V gene has CDR1 SGHTA and CDR2 FQGTGA. The CDR3 spans 13 residues. V dropped 6 bases and J dropped 1 base, with 9 bases sitting between them. This CDR3 reads CASSPGAQETQYF. The CDR3 bases are TGTGCCAGCAGTCCGGGAGCCCAAGAGACCCAGTACTTC.

The table lists this clone with a count of one. The chain recombines TRBV9 with TRBJ1-1; D is ambiguous. Germline V CDR1 and CDR2: SGDLS, YYNGEE. Trimming left V 4 bases short and J 3 bases short, with 13 bases between. The CDR3 sequence is 14 residues long. The DNA of the CDR3 is TGTGCCAGCAGCCCGCGAAACTCGGACACTGAAGCTTTCTTT. Protein sequence: CASSPRNSDTEAFF.

The chain carries TRBV5-6 and TRBJ2-3; TRBD1 matches at 7 bases. V dropped 4 bases and J dropped 0; count of bases not matched to a gene: 8. The CDR3 runs 16 residues. CDR1 is SGHDT, CDR2 YYEEEE, per germline. The CDR3 DNA sequence: TGTGCCAGCAGCCGGATCACAGGGGCTAGCACAGATACGCAGTATTTT. The encoded protein is CASSRITGASTDTQYF. The full variable domain, rest sourced from reference TRBV5-6 and TRBJ2-3, is DAGVTQSPTHLIKTRGQQVTLRCSPKSGHDTVSWYQQALGQGPQFIFQYYEEEERQRGNFPDRFSGHQFPNYSSELNVNALLLGDSALYLCASSRITGASTDTQYFGPGTRLTVL.

J is TRBJ1-2 and V is TRBV23-1, with 8 bases identical to TRBD1. TRBV23-1 is an ORF; its function is uncertain. This CDR3 has 14 amino acids. Trimming removed 7 bases from V and 8 bases from J; junction bases left unmatched: 12. CDR3 region: CASTRWDRLWGYTF. The CDR3 DNA reads TGCGCCAGCACCAGATGGGACAGGCTGTGGGGCTACACCTTC.

This clone was recorded once. The CDR3 region is CASSSHRDFYNEQFF. The CDR3, as DNA: TGTGCCAGCAGTTCCCACCGGGACTTTTACAATGAGCAGTTCTTC. The gene calls are TRBV7-2 and TRBJ2-1, with D possibly TRBD2 on 6 matching bases. This CDR3 has 15 residues. The germline CDR1 and CDR2 sequences are SGHTA and FQGNSA. V dropped 6 bases and J dropped 4 bases, with 16 bases sitting between them.

V and J are TRBV4-3 and TRBJ2-2; 11 positions match TRBD2. This CDR3 comprises 17 residues. Germline loops: CDR1 LGHNA, CDR2 YSLEER. The ends lost 0 bases at V and 6 bases at J; junction bases unmatched: 6. In DNA, the CDR3 is TGCGCCAGCAGCCAAGATCCTAGCGGGGGGCTAGCCGGGGAGCTGTTTTTT. Encoded protein: CASSQDPSGGLAGELFF.

The CDR3 nucleotides are TGTGCCATCAGTGAGTCGAATACAGGACCCACCGGGGAGCTGTTTTTT. It codes for CAISESNTGPTGELFF. V and J are TRBV10-3 and TRBJ2-2, with D maybe TRBD1 (5 bases). Germline-derived CDR1 and CDR2 are ENHRY and SYGVKD. Trimming left V 0 bases short and J 4 bases short, with 12 bases between. This CDR3 spans 16 amino acids.

This clone was found once. V and J are TRBV10-3 and TRBJ2-7, with D tentatively TRBD1 (5 bases). Germline loops: CDR1 ENHRY, CDR2 SYGVKD. The CDR3 loop spans 14 amino acids. Trimming took 7 bases from V and 2 from J, leaving 15 bases between them. The CDR3 protein is CAIMGPDSTYEQYF. Written as DNA, the CDR3 is TGTGCCATCATGGGTCCCGACAGTACCTACGAGCAGTACTTC.

The rearrangement joins TRBV11-2 to TRBJ1-6, with D perhaps matching TRBD1 (5 bases). The V gene lost 5 bases and the J gene lost 8 bases, with 10 bases spanning the gap. This CDR3 spans 13 amino acids. Germline V gene lookup returns CDR1 SGHAT and CDR2 FQNNGV. The CDR3 region has the DNA TGTGCCAGCAGCCCCCGGACATATTCACCCCTCCACTTT. Translated, it gives CASSPRTYSPLHF.

V gene TRBV5-1 combines with J gene TRBJ1-2, with D possibly being TRBD1 (6 bases). CDR1 and CDR2 (germline): SGHRS, YFSETQ. This CDR3 comprises 15 residues. The germline V and J ends were trimmed by 0 bases and 2 bases, with 11 bases remaining between them. CDR3 in DNA: TGCGCCAGCAGCTTGGGCGGCAGGGGCAACTATGGCTACACCTTC. As protein: CASSLGGRGNYGYTF.

This rearrangement joins TRBV30 to TRBJ2-5; 7 bases are a match to TRBD2. Germline V gene lookup returns CDR1 GTSNPN and CDR2 SVGIG (reference sequence). V shed 3 bases and J 6 bases; nucleotides not matched to a gene: 7. This CDR3 region has 13 residues. The CDR3 is CAWSGPGGQTQYF. For the CDR3, the DNA is TGTGCCTGGAGCGGTCCGGGGGGACAGACCCAGTACTTC.

The chain links TRBV6-6 to TRBJ1-1; tentative D call: TRBD1 (5 bases). CDR1 and CDR2 (germline): MNHNY, SVGAGI (reference sequence). There are 12 residues in the CDR3. Trimming left V 6 bases short and J 5 bases short, with 10 bases between. CDR3 sequence reads: CASRAGSTEAFF. The CDR3 DNA is TGTGCCAGCAGGGCAGGGTCTACTGAAGCTTTCTTT.

V usage is TRBV5-4 and J usage is TRBJ2-3; TRBD2 is a possible D gene (6 bases). CDR1 is SGHNT, CDR2 YYREEE, per germline (reference sequence). This CDR3 comprises 15 residues. The germline V and J ends were trimmed by 0 bases and 4 bases, with 12 bases remaining between them. The CDR3 sequence is CASSLGGAVSDTQYF. CDR3 sequence (DNA): TGTGCCAGCAGCTTGGGCGGGGCGGTTTCAGATACGCAGTATTTT.

The chain joins TRBV5-1 to TRBJ2-5; TRBD2 agrees at 9 bases. V lost 1 base, J lost 4 bases, and 5 bases stayed unmatched. This CDR3 has 15 amino acids. Germline V gives CDR1 SGHRS, CDR2 YFSETQ. The CDR3, as DNA: TGCGCCAGCAGCTTGAAAGCGGGGGGTGGAGAGACCCAGTACTTC. It translates to CASSLKAGGGETQYF.

This clone was seen a single time. The chain joins TRBV4-3 to TRBJ2-5; no clear D. The germline CDR1 and CDR2 sequences are LGHNA and YSLEER. Trimming pared 0 bases from V and 5 bases from J, leaving 7 bases between. The CDR3 is made up of 13 amino acids. The CDR3 bases are TGCGCCAGCAGCCAAGACACTTGGGAGACCCAGTACTTC. Translated: CASSQDTWETQYF.

The chain carries TRBV7-2 and TRBJ1-5; D is uncertain. CDR3 length: 14 residues. Germline values: CDR1 SGHTA, CDR2 FQGNSA. Between the trimmed V and J ends, which lost 4 bases and 7 bases, there was a span of 14 bases. The CDR3 DNA reads TGTGCCAGCAGCTCGCGCCTCGGAGGGCAGCCCCAGCATTTT. Translating it yields CASSSRLGGQPQHF.

The rearrangement links TRBV5-6 to TRBJ1-1; 7 bases align to TRBD1. The CDR3 sequence is 13 residues long. Germline V gene sequence: CDR1 SGHDT, CDR2 YYEEEE. V was pared by 3 bases and J by 3 bases, with 2 bases of the junction left unmatched. In nucleotides, the CDR3 is TGTGCCAGCAGCTCAGACAGGGACACTGAAGCTTTCTTT. Translating gives CASSSDRDTEAFF.

The V call is TRBV30, the J call TRBJ1-1, with 8 nucleotides matching TRBD1. The germline V gene encodes CDR1 GTSNPN and CDR2 SVGIG (reference sequence). The CDR3 is 13 amino acids. The trim removed 3 bases at V and 5 bases at J, leaving 5 bases unmatched. CDR3 nucleotides: TGTGCCTGGAGGGGACAGGTTAGGACTGAAGCTTTCTTT. Protein sequence: CAWRGQVRTEAFF.

The V and J genes are TRBV30 and TRBJ1-1, with unresolved D. Trimming cost V 0 bases and J 3 bases, with 8 bases left between them. CDR1 and CDR2 (germline): GTSNPN, SVGIG (reference sequence). This CDR3 has 13 amino acids. The CDR3 is CAWSVGGHTEAFF. CDR3 sequence (DNA): TGTGCCTGGAGTGTTGGAGGGCACACTGAAGCTTTCTTT.

The rearrangement joins TRBV9 to TRBJ2-3; D may be TRBD1 (5 bases). CDR3 size: 14 residues. V was clipped by 0 bases and J by 3 bases, with 8 bases between them. CDR1 and CDR2 (germline): SGDLS, YYNGEE. The CDR3 reads CASSVDHRTDTQYF. In DNA, the CDR3 is TGTGCCAGCAGCGTAGATCACAGGACAGATACGCAGTATTTT.

V is TRBV6-5 and J is TRBJ2-2; 8 bases agree with TRBD2. In germline, CDR1 is MNHEY, CDR2 SVGAGI. The CDR3 runs 16 residues. Germline trimming cut 2 bases from V and 2 bases from J; bases unmatched to any gene: 4. In DNA, the CDR3 is TGTGCCAGCAGTTACGGACTAGCTGATAACACCGGGGAGCTGTTTTTT. Amino acids: CASSYGLADNTGELFF.

The chain carries TRBV6-5 and TRBJ1-3; 7 positions match TRBD1. V gave up 6 bases and J gave up 7 bases; unmatched junction bases: 6. Germline V gene sequence: CDR1 MNHEY, CDR2 SVGAGI. The length of the CDR3 is 13 residues. CDR3 residues: CASSRQGRNTIYF. DNA for the CDR3: TGTGCCAGCAGCAGACAGGGTCGTAACACCATATATTTT.

This chain links TRBV5-1 with TRBJ2-5; 7 bases are a match to TRBD1. This CDR3 comprises 14 residues. Germline V gene lookup returns CDR1 SGHRS and CDR2 YFSETQ. Trimming at V came to 3 bases and at J to 5 bases, leaving 7 bases not matched to a gene. CDR3 DNA: TGCGCCAGCAGCTCCCAGGGGGTGGCGGAGACCCAGTACTTC. It is translated as CASSSQGVAETQYF. Combining the CDR3 with reference TRBV5-1 and TRBJ2-5 gives the whole variable domain KAGVTQTPRYLIKTRGQQVTLSCSPISGHRSVSWYQQTPGQGLQFLFEYFSETQRNKGNFPGRFSGRQFSNSRSEMNVSTLELGDSALYLCASSSQGVAETQYFGPGTRLLVL.

CDR3: CASSKRQGGNTEAFF. The CDR3 region has the DNA TGCGCCAGCAGCAAACGCCAGGGGGGGAACACTGAAGCTTTCTTT. The rearrangement joins TRBV5-1 to TRBJ1-1; 7 nucleotides agree with TRBD1. The CDR3 is 15 residues long. J lost 1 base, V lost 4 bases, and 7 bases had no gene match. Germline V lookup: CDR1 SGHRS, CDR2 YFSETQ.

The chain links TRBV11-1 to TRBJ2-7, with D perhaps TRBD2 (8 bases). The CDR3 is 14 amino acids. Germline V gene sequence: CDR1 SGHAT, CDR2 FQDESV (reference sequence). V lost 4 bases, J lost 6 bases, and 16 bases lay in between. The CDR3 protein is CASSYSGRGLEQYF. CDR3 DNA: TGTGCCAGCAGCTACTCCGGGAGGGGGCTCGAGCAGTACTTC.

This sequence joins TRBV13 and TRBJ1-1; maybe TRBD1 (5 bases). Germline CDR1 and CDR2: PRHDT and FYEKMQ (reference sequence). This CDR3 contains 13 residues. Trimming took off 5 bases at V and 1 base at J, with 8 bases between the two ends. As DNA, the CDR3 is TGTGCCAGCAGCCCCGGACAGAACACTGAAGCTTTCTTT. It is translated as CASSPGQNTEAFF.